This T cell receptor beta chain is drawn from a study of PD-1 blockade in classical Hodgkin lymphoma. Study-level points and caveats: There remain no defined causes for the repertoire differences, which possibly reflect disease activity or prior therapy. Patients who responded completely had about the same baseline diversity as newly diagnosed patients.

The V and J ends lost 4 bases and 4 bases respectively, with 20 bases between them. Germline loops: CDR1 SGDLS, CDR2 YYNGEE. CDR3 size: 16 residues. Turning to this clone: What it binds is unknown.

Every patient experienced relapse after autologous stem cell transplantation, and brentuximab vedotin exposure varied. The assay was immunoSEQ multiplex PCR, and TCRdb's table has in-frame clones only and misses some. The sample consists of roughly 90,000 clones, 81% of them appearing once. The sample was peripheral blood mononuclear cells (PBMCs), taken before the second cycle of nivolumab. The J gene is TRBJ2-5, the V gene TRBV9, with D perhaps TRBD2 (6 bases). The sequence derives from a human donor with classical Hodgkin lymphoma. The CDR3: CASSPGTAAIGETQYF. The CDR3 coding sequence is TGTGCCAGCAGCCCGGGGACTGCCGCAATTGGAGAGACCCAGTACTTC.